This T cell receptor beta chain is from a study of identical twins. Unique molecular identifiers were present on the cDNA, which also gained a universal primer site by template switching. One entry per CDR3 protein results from TCRdb running MiXCR on the 5' RACE reads. The sample records 450,000 to 600,000 distinct CDR3 sequences, 20% to 25% being singletons. The data also belong to a second study, concerning yellow fever vaccine responses in identical twins.

What was sequenced was CD4+ T cells sorted from blood. This receptor was identified in a woman aged 18-29 years in good health.

CDR3 in DNA: TGTGCCAGCAGCCAGGCGGGGGGGCGAGGCTCAATCGGGACAGATACGCAGTATTTT. Protein sequence: CASSQAGGRGSIGTDTQYF. The chain links TRBV4-2 to TRBJ2-3; 9 bases line up with TRBD2. This CDR3 has 19 amino acids. V shed 3 bases and J 3 bases; nucleotides not matched to a gene: 16. Germline V gene sequence: CDR1 LGHNA, CDR2 YNFKEQ.